A single sample is the source of the 3 T cell receptor beta chains below, sequenced in a study of cytomegalovirus exposure and HLA in healthy donors. PCR employed 60 Vbeta and 13 Jbeta primers. Here immunoSEQ multiplex PCR was the method, and the copy in TCRdb shows in-frame clones only, minus some. The repertoire includes approximately 120,000 clones, approximately 71% of them detected once, and about 8.4% sits in the top ten. Specimen: PBMCs. The receptors were sampled from a man aged 40-49 years in good health and CMV-seronegative.

The chain uses TRBV28 and TRBJ2-7, with TRBD1 matching 12 bases. V was clipped by 4 bases and J by 5 bases; unmatched bases: 9. Germline V gene data show CDR1 as MDHEN and CDR2 as SYDVKM. The length of the CDR3 is 16 residues. DNA of the CDR3: TGTGCCAGCAGTTGGGACAGGGGGCTTCTTCGTCACGAGCAGTACTTC. It translates to CASSWDRGLLRHEQYF.

On this clone itself: This CDR3 is also generated by other DNA sequences in the sample. The chain recombines TRBV4-1 with TRBJ1-1, with 7 bases aligning to TRBD1. The V gene's germline CDR1 is MGHRA and CDR2 YSYEKL. The CDR3 contains 15 residues. V was pared by 0 bases and J by 4 bases, with 5 bases of the junction left unmatched. CDR3 in DNA: TGCGCCAGCAGCCAAGAAGGCCAGGGGGGCACTGAAGCTTTCTTT. Translation: CASSQEGQGGTEAFF.

J is TRBJ2-1 and V is TRBV29-1; maybe TRBD1 (5 bases). V shed 5 bases and J shed 5 bases, with 13 bases lying between them. This CDR3 spans 13 amino acids. Germline-derived CDR1 and CDR2 are SQVTM and ANQGSEA. The CDR3 sequence: CSVSQKGNNEQFF. The CDR3 nucleotides are TGCAGCGTTTCCCAGAAGGGGAACAATGAGCAGTTCTTC.